Below are 13 T cell receptor beta chains sequenced from a single sample in a study of blood T cell repertoires in COVID-19 (TCRdb year 2020). The method behind the library was the immunoSEQ multiplex PCR assay. TCRdb provides this immuneACCESS table in a form limited to in-frame rearrangements. Some clones are lacking; in checked studies, under half of them reflect an unresolved V gene, and why the rest are absent is not known. Across this sample there are 40,000 to 55,000 clones, with 89% seen only once. Roughly 2% of the sample comes from the top ten. Sequencing was carried out using peripheral blood. These receptors were obtained from a human donor in a cohort sampled during active COVID-19.

V is TRBV27 and J is TRBJ1-1; unclear D gene. V was cut by 5 bases and J by 5 bases, with 12 bases left in between. The CDR3 loop spans 13 amino acids. From germline, CDR1 is MNHEY and CDR2 SMNVEV (reference sequence). The CDR3 DNA reads TGTGCCAGCAGTCGTCAGTGGAGGACTGAAGCTTTCTTT. As protein: CASSRQWRTEAFF.

The V and J genes are TRBV15 and TRBJ2-7; D unresolved. Germline loops: CDR1 LNHNV, CDR2 YYDKDF (reference sequence). CDR3 size: 13 residues. V was clipped by 0 bases and J by 1 base, with 4 bases between them. CDR3 loop: CATSRDPSYEQYF. DNA of the CDR3: TGTGCCACCAGCAGAGACCCTTCCTACGAGCAGTACTTC.

This chain uses TRBV7-2 with TRBJ1-4, with D tentatively TRBD1 (5 bases). Trimming took off 4 bases at V and 7 bases at J, with 16 bases between the two ends. CDR3 length: 15 amino acids. CDR1 and CDR2 (germline): SGHTA, FQGNSA. CDR3 region: CASSSQGSQVEKLFF. CDR3 nucleotides: TGTGCCAGCAGCTCCCAGGGCTCGCAGGTTGAAAAACTGTTTTTT.

The chain combines TRBV25-1 with TRBJ1-2; 8 bases map to TRBD1. Germline V gene data show CDR1 as MGHDK and CDR2 as SYGVNS. The J segment lost 2 bases and the V segment lost 3 bases, leaving 14 bases of the junction unmatched. The CDR3 is 18 residues long. The CDR3 sequence is CASSDPSRPSGGNYGYTF. The CDR3 DNA sequence: TGTGCCAGCAGTGATCCCTCCAGACCGTCAGGGGGCAACTATGGCTACACCTTC.

This clone was recorded only once. The chain has TRBV7-9 and TRBJ1-2; 10 nucleotides match TRBD1. Unmatched junction bases numbered 5, after V lost 1 base and J lost 6 bases. Germline values: CDR1 SEHNR, CDR2 FQNEAQ (reference sequence). The CDR3 totals 15 residues. The CDR3: CASSLGSTGGHGYTF. Here the CDR3 DNA reads TGTGCCAGCAGCTTAGGGTCGACAGGGGGCCATGGCTACACCTTC.

CDR3 bases: TGTGCCAGCAGCTTGAGGACAGACATGAATAAACTGTTTTTT. This translates into CASSLRTDMNKLFF. The J gene is TRBJ1-4, the V gene TRBV5-4; possibly TRBD1 for D (6 bases). Germline V lookup: CDR1 SGHNT, CDR2 YYREEE (reference sequence). The CDR3 length is 14 residues. With 1 base removed from V and 11 bases from J, the gap between germline ends came to 15 bases.

This chain links TRBV6-2 or TRBV6-3 with TRBJ2-1; 10 bases map to TRBD1. Germline values: CDR1 MNHEY, CDR2 SVGEGT. Losses at the gene ends were 0 bases for V and 4 bases for J; bases not matched to a gene: 9. The CDR3 runs to 18 residues. CDR3 sequence reads: CASSYSTAGQGYYNEQFF. CDR3 nucleotides: TGTGCCAGCAGTTACTCGACGGCGGGACAGGGGTATTACAATGAGCAGTTCTTC.

The rearrangement links TRBV30 to TRBJ2-3; 10 bases match TRBD2. Trimming took 5 bases from V and 4 from J; bases not matched to a gene: 6. The CDR3 has 14 residues. Per the germline V gene, CDR1 is GTSNPN and CDR2 is SVGIG (reference sequence). The CDR3 sequence: CAWESGRAADTQYF. As DNA, the CDR3 is TGTGCCTGGGAGAGCGGGAGGGCGGCAGATACGCAGTATTTT.

This clone has only one observation. This chain uses TRBV19 with TRBJ1-2; D is uncertain. V was clipped by 8 bases and J by 6 bases, with 13 bases between them. CDR3 length equals 12 residues. From germline, CDR1 is LNHDA and CDR2 SQIVND (reference sequence). CDR3 amino acids: CASQTRWDGYTF. In DNA form, the CDR3 reads TGTGCCAGTCAGACACGCTGGGATGGCTACACCTTC. Full variable domain (outside the CDR3, taken from reference TRBV19 and TRBJ1-2): DGGITQSPKYLFRKEGQNVTLSCEQNLNHDAMYWYRQDPGQGLRLIYYSQIVNDFQKGDIAEGYSVSREKKESFPLTVTSAQKNPTAFYLCASQTRWDGYTFGSGTRLTVV.

This clone came up a few times. Other DNA sequences in the same sample also yield this CDR3. The rearrangement uses TRBV11-2 and TRBJ2-7; D remains unclear. Germline V CDR1 and CDR2: SGHAT, FQNNGV. CDR3 length: 13 residues. V lost 0 bases, J lost 3 bases, and 6 bases lay in between. CDR3 amino acids: CASSLDRDYEQYF. As DNA, the CDR3 is TGTGCCAGCAGCTTAGATCGAGACTACGAGCAGTACTTC.

The V gene is TRBV2, the J gene TRBJ2-1; 10 nucleotides align to TRBD2. This CDR3 has 15 amino acids. The ends lost 7 bases at V and 7 bases at J; junction bases unmatched: 10. Germline assignment: CDR1 SNHLY and CDR2 FYNNEI. The CDR3 bases are TGTGCCAGCACCCTAAAGCGGGAGGGCCCGAATGAGCAGTTCTTC. Translated: CASTLKREGPNEQFF.

The chain employs TRBV6-1 and TRBJ2-1; 10 nucleotides line up with TRBD2. After removal of 2 bases from V and 9 bases from J, the junction contained 7 bases not matched to a gene. CDR1 MNHNS and CDR2 SASEGT come from the germline V gene. CDR3 length: 15 amino acids. The CDR3 loop is CASSEPSGSFGEQFF. CDR3 DNA sequence: TGTGCCAGCAGTGAACCTAGCGGGAGTTTCGGTGAGCAGTTCTTC.

This chain links TRBV18 with TRBJ1-4; 9 positions agree with TRBD1. The CDR3 spans 15 residues. Germline values: CDR1 KGHSH, CDR2 LQKENI. V was pared by 6 bases and J by 5 bases, with 7 bases of the junction left unmatched. The CDR3 coding sequence is TGTGCCAGCTCGCCGGGACAGGGAGAAAATGAAAAACTGTTTTTT. As protein: CASSPGQGENEKLFF.